What follows are 15 T cell receptor beta chains derived from one specimen sequenced in a study of molecular identifiers for immune sequencing clone quantification. In TCRdb, the PCR reads were re-called with MiXCR into one record per CDR3 protein. The sample includes hundreds of thousands of distinct CDR3 sequences, less than 30% seen only once; the top ten take 0.6% to 0.9%. Material for sequencing was naive CD8+ T cells from blood, with Jurkat cell RNA spiked in. The subset here: FACS-sorted CD8+CD4-CCR7+CD45RA+ naive T cells. The receptors were sampled from a human donor in good health. Some libraries in this study had Jurkat cell RNA spiked in.

The rearrangement uses TRBV19 and TRBJ2-7; D gene unclear. Trimming removed 8 bases from V and 6 bases from J, with 14 bases in between. CDR3 length equals 12 residues. Germline V gene data show CDR1 as LNHDA and CDR2 as SQIVND (reference sequence). The CDR3 DNA follows: TGTGCCAGTGTTTCCCCACCGGGCGAGCAGTACTTC. As protein: CASVSPPGEQYF. The full variable domain, rest sourced from reference TRBV19 and TRBJ2-7, is DGGITQSPKYLFRKEGQNVTLSCEQNLNHDAMYWYRQDPGQGLRLIYYSQIVNDFQKGDIAEGYSVSREKKESFPLTVTSAQKNPTAFYLCASVSPPGEQYFGPGTRLTVT.

CDR3 sequence: CASLRPNYNEQFF. In DNA form, the CDR3 reads TGTGCCAGCTTACGGCCTAACTACAATGAGCAGTTCTTC. This rearrangement joins TRBV6-1 to TRBJ2-1; D gene unclear. V lost 8 bases to trimming and J lost 3 bases, with 11 bases between them. Germline CDR1 and CDR2: MNHNS and SASEGT. This CDR3 region has 13 residues.

This clonotype appeared many times. The chain employs TRBV12-3 or TRBV12-4 and TRBJ2-1; D may correspond to TRBD1 or TRBD2 (5 bases each). V was cut by 3 bases and J by 0 bases, with 9 bases left in between. CDR3 size: 15 residues. The CDR3 loop is CASSFPGSSYNEQFF. The CDR3 bases are TGTGCCAGCAGTTTCCCAGGGAGCTCCTACAATGAGCAGTTCTTC.

The chain recombines TRBV9 with TRBJ2-1, with TRBD2 identical over 13 bases. The germline V gene encodes CDR1 SGDLS and CDR2 YYNGEE. J was trimmed by 9 bases and V by 4 bases; bases with no gene match: 10. This CDR3 has 16 residues. CDR3 in amino acids: CASSSTSGRASSEQFF. CDR3 DNA: TGTGCCAGCAGCTCCACTAGCGGGAGGGCCTCTAGTGAGCAGTTCTTC.

Details on this clonotype: A read error is possible here, since a much larger clone lies one base away. The gene calls are TRBV29-1 and TRBJ1-4; 8 nucleotides match TRBD1. CDR1 and CDR2 from the germline V gene are SQVTM and ANQGSEA. CDR3 size: 18 residues. CDR3 coding DNA: TGCAGAGTTGATTCTAAACGTGGGACAGGAACAACTAATGAAAAACTGTTTTTT. It codes for CRVDSKRGTGTTNEKLFF.

This clonotype was counted between two and nine times. This chain connects TRBV6-4 to TRBJ2-3; maybe TRBD2 (6 bases). This CDR3 spans 12 amino acids. The germline CDR1 and CDR2 sequences are MRHNA and SNTAGT. The germline V and J ends were trimmed by 1 base and 11 bases, with 10 bases remaining between them. CDR3 nucleotide sequence: TGTGCCAGCAGTGACTGGGACGGGAGGCAGTATTTT. Protein sequence: CASSDWDGRQYF.

The CDR3 loop reads CASSKGQGSDQPQHF. The CDR3 region has the DNA TGTGCCAGCAGCAAAGGACAGGGGAGTGATCAGCCCCAGCATTTT. The chain joins TRBV21-1 to TRBJ1-5; TRBD1 reflects the table's D call only, with no check against the DNA. TRBV21-1 is labeled a pseudogene. The CDR3 covers 15 residues.

This sequence joins TRBV11-2 and TRBJ2-7; D is unclear. The germline V gene has CDR1 SGHAT and CDR2 FQNNGV. With 0 bases removed from V and 0 bases from J, the gap between germline ends came to 9 bases. The CDR3 extends over 15 amino acids. The CDR3 coding sequence is TGTGCCAGCAGCTTAGAGGTAGAATCCTCCTACGAGCAGTACTTC. Protein sequence: CASSLEVESSYEQYF. Full variable domain (missing parts from reference TRBV11-2 and TRBJ2-7): EAGVAQSPRYKIIEKRQSVAFWCNPISGHATLYWYQQILGQGPKLLIQFQNNGVVDDSQLPKDRFSAERLKGVDSTLKIQPAKLEDSAVYLCASSLEVESSYEQYFGPGTRLTVT.

About this clonotype itself: This could be a read error, since a much larger clone is one nucleotide away. The chain couples TRBV7-6 to TRBJ2-7; weak D call: TRBD1 (5 bases). V gave up 1 base and J gave up 5 bases, with 9 bases separating them. This CDR3 has 13 amino acids. CDR1 is SGHVS, CDR2 FNYEAQ, per germline. For the CDR3, the DNA is TGTGCCAGCAGCTTAGATTGGGGCAACGAGCAGTACTTC. It is translated as CASSLDWGNEQYF. Drawing the rest from reference TRBV7-6 and TRBJ2-7, the complete variable domain is GAGVSQSPRYKVTKRGQDVALRCDPISGHVSLYWYRQALGQGPEFLTYFNYEAQQDKSGLPNDRFSAERPEGSISTLTIQRTEQRDSAMYRCASSLDWGNEQYFGPGTRLTVT.

Details on this clonotype: The junction departs from germline at one end; a sequencing error may be responsible. Here the CDR3 reads CASSPGTAYNSPIHF. For the CDR3, the DNA is TGTGCCAGCAGCCCCGGGACAGCGTATAATTCACCCATCCACTTT. This rearrangement joins TRBV6-1 to TRBJ1-6, with 7 bases identical to TRBD1. The germline V gene encodes CDR1 MNHNS and CDR2 SASEGT. The CDR3 spans 15 residues.

In its sample, this clonotype was seen once. This chain links TRBV27 with TRBJ2-7; TRBD1 might be the D (6 bases). The CDR3 contains 13 residues. The V gene's germline CDR1 is MNHEY and CDR2 SMNVEV (reference sequence). Trimming shortened V by 8 bases and J by 2 bases, and 13 bases separated the two germline ends. The CDR3 sequence is CASAIRDTYEQYF. In DNA form, the CDR3 reads TGTGCCAGCGCAATCCGGGACACCTACGAGCAGTACTTC.

The CDR3 sequence is CASSLSGNCGYTF. CDR3 sequence (DNA): TGTGCCAGCAGTTTGTCAGGAAATTGTGGCTACACCTTC. The chain has TRBV27 and TRBJ1-2; D is uncertain. V was clipped by 3 bases and J by 7 bases, with 12 bases between them. The CDR3 has 13 residues. Germline V lookup: CDR1 MNHEY, CDR2 SMNVEV (reference sequence).

In this sample, this clonotype turned up many times. The chain combines TRBV3-1 with TRBJ2-3; 8 positions agree with TRBD1. The CDR3 consists of 19 residues. Germline CDR1 and CDR2: LGHDT and YNNKEL (reference sequence). The V gene end was trimmed by 2 bases and the J gene end by 0 bases; junction bases not matched to a gene: 13. The CDR3 reads CASSQTIIRTGISTDTQYF. CDR3 nucleotide sequence: TGTGCCAGCAGCCAAACGATCATCCGGACAGGGATTAGCACAGATACGCAGTATTTT.

The chain is built from TRBV20-1 and TRBJ2-5; 11 bases match TRBD2. The V segment lost 0 bases and the J segment 11 bases; nucleotides outside the gene matches: 14. The CDR3 is 16 amino acids. From germline, CDR1 is DFQATT and CDR2 SNEGSKA (reference sequence). The CDR3 coding sequence is TGCAGTGCTAGAGATCCCCCCACTAGCGGGAGTTTCATGCAGTACTTC. Translation: CSARDPPTSGSFMQYF.

The sample holds many counts of this clonotype. The chain joins TRBV29-1 to TRBJ2-4; tentatively, D is TRBD1 or TRBD2 (5 bases each). Germline-derived CDR1 and CDR2 are SQVTM and ANQGSEA. The CDR3 contains 18 residues. The V end was cut by 0 bases, the J end by 0 bases, with 18 bases between. The CDR3 region is CSVEERKGRSLAKNIQYF. For the CDR3, the DNA is TGCAGCGTTGAAGAACGTAAGGGGAGATCCCTAGCCAAAAACATTCAGTACTTC.